This T cell receptor (beta chain) was recovered during a study of blood T cells in healthy people across ages. The V gene's germline CDR1 is SQVTM and CDR2 ANQGSEA. This CDR3 has 14 residues. Losses at the gene ends were 3 bases for V and 13 bases for J; bases not matched to a gene: 12. PCR was performed a second time for roughly 6 to 12 cycles using a sample-barcoded 5' primer and a J-beta primer mix. TCRdb re-analysed the 5' RACE reads in MiXCR, keeping a single row per CDR3 protein. The sample includes 1.5 million to 2 million distinct CDR3 sequences, 39% of them seen just once. This receptor was obtained from a human donor in good health. The source material was blood. This rearrangement joins TRBV29-1 to TRBJ2-4; 10 positions match TRBD2. This chain's CDR3 is CSVDPAGGRDEQYF. The DNA for the CDR3 is TGCAGCGTTGACCCAGCGGGGGGGCGGGATGAGCAGTACTTC.